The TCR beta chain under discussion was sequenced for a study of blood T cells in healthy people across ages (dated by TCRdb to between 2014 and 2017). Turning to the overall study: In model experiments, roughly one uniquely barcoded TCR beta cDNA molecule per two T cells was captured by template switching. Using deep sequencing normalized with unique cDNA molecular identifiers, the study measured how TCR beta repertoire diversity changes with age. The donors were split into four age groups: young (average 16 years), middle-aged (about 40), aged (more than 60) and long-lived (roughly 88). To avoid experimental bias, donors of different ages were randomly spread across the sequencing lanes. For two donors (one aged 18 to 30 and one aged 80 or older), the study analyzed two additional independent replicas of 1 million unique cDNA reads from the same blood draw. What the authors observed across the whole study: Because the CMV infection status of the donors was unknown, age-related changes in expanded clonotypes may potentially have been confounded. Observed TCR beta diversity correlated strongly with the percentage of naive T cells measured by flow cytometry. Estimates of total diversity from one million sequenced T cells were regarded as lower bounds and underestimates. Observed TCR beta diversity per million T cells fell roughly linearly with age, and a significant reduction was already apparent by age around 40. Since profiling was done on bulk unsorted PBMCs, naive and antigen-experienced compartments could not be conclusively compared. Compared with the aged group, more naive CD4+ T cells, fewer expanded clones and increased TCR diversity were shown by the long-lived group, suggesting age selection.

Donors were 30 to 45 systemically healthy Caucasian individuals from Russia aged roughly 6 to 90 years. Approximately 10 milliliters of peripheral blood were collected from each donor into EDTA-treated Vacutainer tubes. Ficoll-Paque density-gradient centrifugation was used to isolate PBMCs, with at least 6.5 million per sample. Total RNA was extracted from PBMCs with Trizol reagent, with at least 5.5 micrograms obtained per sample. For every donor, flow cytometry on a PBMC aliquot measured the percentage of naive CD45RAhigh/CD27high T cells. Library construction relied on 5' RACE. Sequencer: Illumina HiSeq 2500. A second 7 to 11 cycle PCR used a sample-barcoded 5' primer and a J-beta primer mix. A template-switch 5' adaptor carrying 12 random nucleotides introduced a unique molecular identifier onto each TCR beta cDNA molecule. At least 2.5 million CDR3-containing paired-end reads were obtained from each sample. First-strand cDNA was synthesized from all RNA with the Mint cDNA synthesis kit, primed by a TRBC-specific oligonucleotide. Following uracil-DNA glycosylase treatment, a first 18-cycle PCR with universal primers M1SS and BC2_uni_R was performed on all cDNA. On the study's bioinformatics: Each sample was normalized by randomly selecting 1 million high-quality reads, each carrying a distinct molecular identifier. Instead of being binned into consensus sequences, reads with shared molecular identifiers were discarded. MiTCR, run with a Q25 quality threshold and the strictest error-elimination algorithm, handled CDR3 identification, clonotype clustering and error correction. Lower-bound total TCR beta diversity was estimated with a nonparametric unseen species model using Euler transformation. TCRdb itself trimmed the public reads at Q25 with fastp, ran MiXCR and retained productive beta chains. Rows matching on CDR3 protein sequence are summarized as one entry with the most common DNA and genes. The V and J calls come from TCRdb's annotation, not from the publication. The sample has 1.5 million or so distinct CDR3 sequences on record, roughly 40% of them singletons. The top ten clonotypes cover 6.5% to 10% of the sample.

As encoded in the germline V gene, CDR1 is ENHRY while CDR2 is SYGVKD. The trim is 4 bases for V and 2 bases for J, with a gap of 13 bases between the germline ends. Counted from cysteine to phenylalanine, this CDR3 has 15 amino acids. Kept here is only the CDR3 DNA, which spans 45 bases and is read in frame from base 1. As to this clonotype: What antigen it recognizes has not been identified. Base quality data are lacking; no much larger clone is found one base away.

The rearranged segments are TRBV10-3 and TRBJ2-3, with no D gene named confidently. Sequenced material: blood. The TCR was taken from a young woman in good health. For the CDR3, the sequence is CAISGHATHTDTQYF. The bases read TGTGCCATCAGTGGACACGCAACACACACAGATACGCAGTATTTT.